The clone carrying this TCR beta chain was counted between two and nine times. The antigen is unknown. CD4+ T cells that had been cultured provided DNA sequenced with the Oncomine TCR Beta short-read assay. The authors extracted genomic DNA from cultured CD4+ T cells. MiXCR was run by TCRdb on the PCR reads, yielding one entry per CDR3 protein. Seen here are about 6,900 distinct CDR3 sequences, approximately 37% observed once, and the top ten hold 30% to 35%. This sample stems from a study of vaccination and CD4 T cells after COVID-19. General observations from the study: Convalescent patients were relatively few, and early post-infection timepoints were missing.

V dropped 2 bases and J dropped 6 bases, with 16 bases sitting between them. The CDR3 is made up of 15 amino acids. Germline loops: CDR1 SGHTA, CDR2 FQGNSA. Indicated treatment: roughly nine-day PBMC culture with coronavirus spike peptide pools or control peptides (ViraFEST assay). Investigators obtained the unexposed donor's CD4+ T cells before the COVID-19 pandemic (2011-2018). The sequenced sample consisted of CD4+ T cells from blood, cultured in vitro. The rearrangement joins TRBV7-2 to TRBJ1-2; weak D call: TRBD1 (5 bases). The TCR was taken from a human donor in good health. CDR3 residues: CASSLSPAGVNGYTF. As DNA, the CDR3 is TGTGCCAGCAGCTTAAGTCCCGCGGGGGTGAATGGCTACACCTTC.